This TCR beta chain comes out of a study of blood T cell repertoires in COVID-19. Study overall: COVID-19 samples collected from the United States, Italy and Spain covered acute and convalescent phases. T cells, B-cell-depleted T cells, or PBMCs supplied cDNA or gDNA.

Trimming shortened V by 1 base and J by 7 bases, and 10 bases separated the two germline ends. The CDR3 spans 13 residues. CDR1 is MNHNS and CDR2 is SASEGT in the germline V gene. Per the study methods: Amplification from reference gene primers served as the basis for estimated nucleated cell counts. Repertoires were generated with immunoSEQ multiplex PCR, while TCRdb's copy carries only in-frame clones and drops some. From that table come the V and J calls and clone size; the DNA was used to work out D and trimming. The data hold about 200,000 clones, with around 80% observed a single time. Material: peripheral blood. This receptor was obtained from a human donor with acute or convalescent COVID-19. The donor label of this sample is uncertain. The chain carries TRBV6-1 and TRBJ1-2, with a possible D match to TRBD1 (5 bases). This CDR3 reads CASSEGQGGGYTF. DNA of the CDR3: TGTGCCAGCAGTGAAGGGCAGGGTGGTGGCTACACCTTC.